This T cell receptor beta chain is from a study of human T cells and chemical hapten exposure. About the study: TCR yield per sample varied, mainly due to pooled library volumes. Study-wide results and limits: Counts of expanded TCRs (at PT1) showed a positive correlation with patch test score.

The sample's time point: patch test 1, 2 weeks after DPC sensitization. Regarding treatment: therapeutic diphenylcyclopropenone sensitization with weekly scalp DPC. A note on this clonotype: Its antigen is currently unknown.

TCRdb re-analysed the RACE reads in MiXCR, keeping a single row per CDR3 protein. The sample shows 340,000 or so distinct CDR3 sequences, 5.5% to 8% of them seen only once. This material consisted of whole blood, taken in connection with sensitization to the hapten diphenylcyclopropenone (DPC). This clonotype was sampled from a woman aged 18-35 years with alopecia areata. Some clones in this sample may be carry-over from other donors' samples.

The CDR3 nucleotides are TGTGCCAGCAGTGGACTAGTAAGCAATCAGCCCCAGCATTTT. Protein product: CASSGLVSNQPQHF. The genes are TRBV25-1 and TRBJ1-5; D gene ambiguous. The CDR3 spans 14 residues. Germline-derived CDR1 and CDR2 are MGHDK and SYGVNS. V was clipped by 4 bases and J by 1 base, with 8 bases between them.